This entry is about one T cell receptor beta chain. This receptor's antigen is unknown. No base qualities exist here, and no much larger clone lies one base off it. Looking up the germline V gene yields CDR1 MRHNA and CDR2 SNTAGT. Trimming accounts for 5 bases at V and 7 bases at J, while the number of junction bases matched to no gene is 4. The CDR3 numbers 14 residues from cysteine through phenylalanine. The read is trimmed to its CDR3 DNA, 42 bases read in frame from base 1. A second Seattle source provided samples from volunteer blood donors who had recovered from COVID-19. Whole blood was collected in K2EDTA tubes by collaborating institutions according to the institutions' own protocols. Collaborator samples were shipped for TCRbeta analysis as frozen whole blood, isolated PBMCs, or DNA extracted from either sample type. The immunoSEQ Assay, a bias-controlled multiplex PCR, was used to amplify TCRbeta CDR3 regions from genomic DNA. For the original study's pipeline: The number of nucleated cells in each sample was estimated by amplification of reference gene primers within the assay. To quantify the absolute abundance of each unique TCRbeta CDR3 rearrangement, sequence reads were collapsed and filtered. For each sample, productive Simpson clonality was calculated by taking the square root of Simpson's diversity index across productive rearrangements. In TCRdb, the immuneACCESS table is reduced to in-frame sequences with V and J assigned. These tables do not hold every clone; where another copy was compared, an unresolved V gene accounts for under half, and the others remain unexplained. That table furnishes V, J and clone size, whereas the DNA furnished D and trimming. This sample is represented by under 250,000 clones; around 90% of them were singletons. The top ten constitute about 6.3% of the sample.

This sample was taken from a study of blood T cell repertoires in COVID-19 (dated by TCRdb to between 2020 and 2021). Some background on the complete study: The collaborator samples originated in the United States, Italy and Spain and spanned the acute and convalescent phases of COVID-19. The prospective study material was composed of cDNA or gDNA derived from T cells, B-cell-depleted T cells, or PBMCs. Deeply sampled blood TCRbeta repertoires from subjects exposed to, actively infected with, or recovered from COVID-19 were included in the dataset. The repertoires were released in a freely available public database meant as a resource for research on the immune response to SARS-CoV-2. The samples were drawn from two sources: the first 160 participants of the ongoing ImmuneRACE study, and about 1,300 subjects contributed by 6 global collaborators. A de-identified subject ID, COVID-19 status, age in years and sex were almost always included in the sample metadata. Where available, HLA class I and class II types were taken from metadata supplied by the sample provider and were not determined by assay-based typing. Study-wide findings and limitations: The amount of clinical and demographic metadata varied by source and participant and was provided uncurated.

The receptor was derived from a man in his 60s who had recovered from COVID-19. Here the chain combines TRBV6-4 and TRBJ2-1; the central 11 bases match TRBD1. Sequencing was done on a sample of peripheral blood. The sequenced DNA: TGTGCCAGCAGTCGGACAGGGGGCAGAAATGAGCAGTTCTTC. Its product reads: CASSRTGGRNEQFF.